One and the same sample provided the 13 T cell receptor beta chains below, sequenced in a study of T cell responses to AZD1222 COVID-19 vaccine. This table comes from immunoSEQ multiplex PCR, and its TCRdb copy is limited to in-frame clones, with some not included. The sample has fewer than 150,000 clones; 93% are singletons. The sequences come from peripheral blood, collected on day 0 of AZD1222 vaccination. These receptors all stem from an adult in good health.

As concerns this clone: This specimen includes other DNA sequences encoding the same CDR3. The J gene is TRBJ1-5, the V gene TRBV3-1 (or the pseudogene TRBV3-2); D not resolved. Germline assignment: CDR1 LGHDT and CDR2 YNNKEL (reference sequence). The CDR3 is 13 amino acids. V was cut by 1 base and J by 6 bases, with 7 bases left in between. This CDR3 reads CASSQGLGQPQHF. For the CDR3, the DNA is TGTGCCAGCAGCCAAGGGTTGGGTCAGCCCCAGCATTTT.

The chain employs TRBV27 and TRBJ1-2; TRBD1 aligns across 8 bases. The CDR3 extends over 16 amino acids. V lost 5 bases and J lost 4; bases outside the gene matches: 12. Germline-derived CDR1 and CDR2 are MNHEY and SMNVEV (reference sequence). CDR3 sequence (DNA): TGTGCCAGCAGTCTTTCGTGGACAGGGCCGAGCTATGGCTACACCTTC. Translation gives CASSLSWTGPSYGYTF.

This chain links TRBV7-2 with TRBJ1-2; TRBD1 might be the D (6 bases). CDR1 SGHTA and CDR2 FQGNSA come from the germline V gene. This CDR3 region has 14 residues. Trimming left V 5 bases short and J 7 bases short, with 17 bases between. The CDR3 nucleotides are TGTGCCAGCAGCCCAAACGGACAGACTGGTGGCTACACCTTC. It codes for CASSPNGQTGGYTF.

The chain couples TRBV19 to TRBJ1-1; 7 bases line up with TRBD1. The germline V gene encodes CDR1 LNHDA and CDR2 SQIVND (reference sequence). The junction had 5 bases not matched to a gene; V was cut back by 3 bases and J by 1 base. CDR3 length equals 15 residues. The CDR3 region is CASSIVAGGNTEAFF. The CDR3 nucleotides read TGTGCCAGTAGTATCGTGGCAGGGGGGAACACTGAAGCTTTCTTT.

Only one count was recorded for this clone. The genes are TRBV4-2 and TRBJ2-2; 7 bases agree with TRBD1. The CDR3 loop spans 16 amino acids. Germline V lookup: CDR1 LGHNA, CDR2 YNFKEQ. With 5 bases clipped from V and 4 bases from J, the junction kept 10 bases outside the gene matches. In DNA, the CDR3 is TGTGCCAGCAGCTCACTACAGGGGTCGGTCACCGGGGAGCTGTTTTTT. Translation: CASSSLQGSVTGELFF.

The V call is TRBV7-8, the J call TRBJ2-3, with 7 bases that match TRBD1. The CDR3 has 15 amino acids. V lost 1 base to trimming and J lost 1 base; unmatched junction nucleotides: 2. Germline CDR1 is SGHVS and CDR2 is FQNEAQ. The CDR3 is CASSLEGQRTDTQYF. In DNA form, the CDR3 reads TGTGCCAGCAGCTTAGAGGGACAGCGCACAGATACGCAGTATTTT. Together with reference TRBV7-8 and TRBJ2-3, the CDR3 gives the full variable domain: GAGVSQSPRYKVAKRGQDVALRCDPISGHVSLFWYQQALGQGPEFLTYFQNEAQLDKSGLPSDRFFAERPEGSVSTLKIQRTQQEDSAVYLCASSLEGQRTDTQYFGPGTRLTVL.

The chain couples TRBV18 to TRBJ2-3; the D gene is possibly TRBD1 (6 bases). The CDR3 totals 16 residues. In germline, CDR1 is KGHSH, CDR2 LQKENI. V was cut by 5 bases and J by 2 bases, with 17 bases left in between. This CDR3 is CASSNLAGQHTDTQYF. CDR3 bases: TGTGCCAGCTCAAACCTAGCAGGACAGCACACAGATACGCAGTATTTT. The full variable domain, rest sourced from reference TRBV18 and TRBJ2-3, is NAGVMQNPRHLVRRRGQEARLRCSPMKGHSHVYWYRQLPEEGLKFMVYLQKENIIDESGMPKERFSAEFPKEGPSILRIQQVVRGDSAAYFCASSNLAGQHTDTQYFGPGTRLTVL.

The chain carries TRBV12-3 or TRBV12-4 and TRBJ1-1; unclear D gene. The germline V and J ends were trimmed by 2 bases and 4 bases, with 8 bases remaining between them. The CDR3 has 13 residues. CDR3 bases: TGTGCCAGCAGTTTATACGGTGGCACTGAAGCTTTCTTT. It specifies CASSLYGGTEAFF.

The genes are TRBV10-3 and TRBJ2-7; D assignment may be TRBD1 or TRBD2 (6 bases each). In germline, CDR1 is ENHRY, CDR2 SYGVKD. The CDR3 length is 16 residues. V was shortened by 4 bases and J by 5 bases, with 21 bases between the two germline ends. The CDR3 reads CAISGISGVTGNEQYF. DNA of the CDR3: TGTGCCATCAGTGGGATTTCGGGAGTAACAGGGAACGAGCAGTACTTC.

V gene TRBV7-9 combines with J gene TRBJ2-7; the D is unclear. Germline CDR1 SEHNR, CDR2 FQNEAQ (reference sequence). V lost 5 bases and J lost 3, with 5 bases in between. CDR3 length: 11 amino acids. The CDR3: CASSPVYEQYF. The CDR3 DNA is TGTGCCAGCAGCCCAGTCTACGAGCAGTACTTC.

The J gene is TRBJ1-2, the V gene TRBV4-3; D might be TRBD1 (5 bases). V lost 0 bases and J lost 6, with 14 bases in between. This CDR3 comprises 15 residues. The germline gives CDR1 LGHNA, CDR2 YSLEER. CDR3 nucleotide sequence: TGCGCCAGCAGCCAAGACAGGGCGGGGTGGAATGGCTACACCTTC. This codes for CASSQDRAGWNGYTF.

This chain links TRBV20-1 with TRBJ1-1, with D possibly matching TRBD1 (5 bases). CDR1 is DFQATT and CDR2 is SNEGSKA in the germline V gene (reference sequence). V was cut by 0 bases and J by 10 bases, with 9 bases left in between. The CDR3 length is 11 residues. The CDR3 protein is CSARDGGGAFF. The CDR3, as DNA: TGCAGTGCTAGAGATGGGGGTGGAGCTTTCTTT.

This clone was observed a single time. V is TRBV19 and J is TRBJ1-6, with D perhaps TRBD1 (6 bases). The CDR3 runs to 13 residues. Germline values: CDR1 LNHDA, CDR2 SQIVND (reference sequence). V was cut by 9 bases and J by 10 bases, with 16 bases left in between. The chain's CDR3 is CASDTGTLSPLHF. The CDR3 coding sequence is TGTGCCAGCGATACCGGGACACTGTCACCCCTCCACTTT.